This T cell receptor (beta chain) was captured in a study of graft-versus-host responses after intestinal transplantation (dated by TCRdb to about 2021). Regarding the research as a whole: The transplants that recipients got were multivisceral, liver-intestinal, or isolated intestinal. Donor T cell macrochimerism was defined as a peak of at least 4% donor T cells among recipient peripheral blood mononuclear cells. The cohort enrolled approximately 24 intestinal transplant recipients including one retransplant, and a few patients lacking pretransplant specimens were excluded. Alloreactive clones were identified by sequencing pre-transplant mixed lymphocyte reaction products and comparing these products with unstimulated pre-transplant donor and recipient T cells. Graft-versus-host and host-versus-graft alloreactive T cell clones were tracked in the graft, circulation and bone marrow after intestinal transplantation using bulk TCR-beta CDR3 sequencing. Instead of going to the commercial service, samples from a few later patients were sequenced in-house on an Illumina MiSeq and processed with MiXCR. Every recipient was given anti-thymocyte globulin induction, then maintenance tacrolimus and steroids for roughly 3 years. General conclusions and limits of the study: Early after transplant, peak levels of circulating GvH clones were found to be associated with declines in HvG clones. Conclusions were limited by the relatively low number and heterogeneity of intestinal transplant patients. GvH clones were detected in recipient bone marrow, and some appeared earlier in ileal mucosa or blood, consistent with an intestinal mucosal origin. High GvH to HvG T cell clonal ratios were observed in the allografts of patients with donor T cell macrochimerism.

The library was built by means of the immunoSEQ multiplex PCR assay. For most patients, high-throughput TCR-beta CDR3 sequencing of genomic DNA was performed by Adaptive Biotechnologies. The original methods were these. TCR sequencing data for over 15 patients were retrieved from Adaptive's ImmunoSEQ software; a few other patients were processed with MiXCR and VDJtools. CDR3 nucleotide sequences shared between donor and recipient were removed because their origin could not be assigned. Alloreactive clones required at least 2-fold expansion over unstimulated cells and minimum CFSE-low frequency of 0.002% (template counts) or 0.001% (read counts). A clone was considered mappable if detected in the sequenced pre-transplant spleen, lymph node, or MLR CFSE-low populations of the donor or recipient. Cumulative frequency of alloreactive clones was calculated as a percentage of all sequences weighted by copy number. Not all clones reach the TCRdb copy of this immuneACCESS table, which keeps in-frame sequences only. Checked studies attribute under half of the gap to unresolved V genes and leave the rest unexplained. Clone size and V and J calls were adopted from that table, with D and trimming inferred from the DNA. Here the sample has roughly 15,000 clones; 60% to 85% occur a single time. 7.8% of the sample is in the top ten clones.

Dithiothreitol, EDTA incubations and collagenase D digestion were used to isolate intraepithelial and lamina propria lymphocytes from graft specimens. Bulk TCR-beta sequencing was performed on serial intestinal graft biopsy specimens collected as late as 600 days after transplant. The CDR3 goes from the cysteine to the phenylalanine over 15 residues. CDR3 DNA only is kept here, 45 bases in frame from base 1. CDR1 and CDR2 were assigned from the germline V gene as MNHNS and SASEGT. The V end loses 2 bases and the J end loses 4 bases, and a stretch of 12 bases separates them. As to this clone: Its antigen is currently not known. Qualities for individual bases were not recorded, and no much larger clone is one base off.

The sequences come from ileum tissue, collected roughly 490 days after intestinal transplant. The chain employs TRBV6-1 and TRBJ1-5; possibly the D gene is TRBD1, per 5 matching bases. The clonotype comes from a human patient who received an intestinal transplant, so some T cells may come from the graft donor. The CDR3 corresponds to CASSESGVGNQPQHF. In nucleotides, the sequence is TGTGCCAGCAGTGAATCGGGGGTGGGTAATCAGCCCCAGCATTTT.